What follows describes a single TCR beta chain. Its antigen is undetermined. This sample was included in a study of graft-versus-host responses after intestinal transplantation. Using immunoSEQ multiplex PCR, the repertoire was profiled, and TCRdb retains in-frame clones only, with some absent. The sample lists about 97,000 clones, about nine tenths occurring once. This clonotype was sampled from a human donor who was the organ donor for an intestinal transplant. The specimen comprised unstimulated CD4+ T cells sorted from spleen or lymph node cells, sampled before transplant.

The CDR3 sequence is CASSLTCEFATNEKLFF. Here the CDR3 DNA reads TGTGCCAGCAGCTTAACCTGTGAGTTTGCAACTAATGAAAAACTGTTTTTT. The rearrangement uses TRBV7-3 and TRBJ1-4, with no clear D. The V end was cut by 0 bases, the J end by 0 bases, with 11 bases between. The CDR3 loop spans 17 amino acids. CDR1 and CDR2 from the germline V gene are SGHTA and FQGTGA.